The T cell receptor (beta chain) under discussion was sequenced for a study of CD8 T cells in ankylosing spondylitis. Study-level findings and limits: Characteristic of ankylosing spondylitis blood, it appeared, was a TCR beta motif comprising roughly eight highly homologous variants. From matched ankylosing spondylitis synovial fluid, disease-linked clones were reportedly recovered at significantly enriched levels.

This clonotype was seen repeatedly, ten times or more. The antigen is not known. With molecular barcodes, quantitative 5'-RACE was used to make the TCR beta libraries. One entry per CDR3 protein results from TCRdb running MiXCR on the 5' RACE reads. The table includes tens of thousands of distinct CDR3 sequences, around 6.7% detected once. Sequenced material: blood, either unsorted or a sorted T cell fraction (not recorded which). This TCR was sampled from a male donor with ankylosing spondylitis or in good health (not recorded which).

The CDR3 region has the DNA TGCAGTGCTACGGGGACTGACTACGAGCAGTACTTC. Translating it yields CSATGTDYEQYF. V gene TRBV20-1 combines with J gene TRBJ2-7, with D perhaps TRBD2 (6 bases). Germline assignment: CDR1 DFQATT and CDR2 SNEGSKA (reference sequence). This CDR3 has 12 amino acids. Deletions cut 4 bases from V and 3 bases from J, with 10 bases between.